This paragraph reports one TCR beta chain. Its target is unknown. This sample is drawn from a study of shared clonotypes between healthy human individuals. Study in general: A couple of women and three men aged 18 to 49 made up the donors. Notes on the study in general: A limitation of the genetic and exposure-history diversity represented arose from few donors.

Per sorted-subset replicate PCR, input was roughly 200 ng DNA, representing around 29,000 T cell genomes. Sequencing was performed with immunoSEQ multiplex PCR; in TCRdb, only in-frame clones are kept and a portion is missing. The sample carries a few million clones, approximately 92% recorded once. Naive CD8 cells were CD45RO-negative, positively selected for CCR7, excluding terminally differentiated effector memory CD45RA+ cells. All of the donors resided in Nashville, Tennessee, and each was a Caucasian adult. The sequencing input was naive CD8+ T cells from PBMCs. The source is a man between 18 and 29 years old in good health. Some clones in this sample may be carry-over from other donors' samples.

CDR3 DNA sequence: TGTGCCAGTAGTGCTGGGGGGGGAGTCCCCACTGAAGCTTTCTTT. Its protein is CASSAGGGVPTEAFF. V is TRBV19 and J is TRBJ1-1, with a tentative D call TRBD1 (5 bases). With 5 bases removed from V and 4 bases from J, the gap between germline ends came to 17 bases. Germline CDR1 LNHDA, CDR2 SQIVND (reference sequence). The CDR3 is 15 amino acids.